Each of the 18 T cell receptor beta chains below was sequenced from the same sample in a study of shared clonotypes between healthy human individuals. Sequencing used immunoSEQ multiplex PCR; TCRdb keeps in-frame clones, though not all of them. This table has about 1.1 million clones, about 72% appearing once. What was sequenced was memory CD4+ T cells from PBMCs. The sample's subset: CD45RA-negative fraction. The receptors originated from a man younger than 35 in good health. Some clones in this sample may be carry-over from other donors' samples.

The chain joins TRBV28 to TRBJ2-7, with 9 bases identical to TRBD1. CDR1 and CDR2 (germline): MDHEN, SYDVKM. The V and J ends lost 7 bases and 2 bases, in that order; junction bases with no gene match: 6. This CDR3 is 14 amino acids long. This CDR3 is CASKRTGAAYEQYF. CDR3 in DNA: TGTGCCAGCAAACGGACAGGGGCCGCCTACGAGCAGTACTTC.

This clone was seen only once. V and J are TRBV7-2 and TRBJ2-7, with 9 bases fitting TRBD2. This CDR3 region has 17 residues. Per germline, CDR1 SGHTA and CDR2 FQGNSA. V lost 4 bases to trimming and J lost 6 bases; unmatched junction nucleotides: 16. The CDR3 region has the DNA TGTGCCAGCAGCTGGGCTGTGCTAGCGGGGTCCTCCCTCGAGCAGTACTTC. It encodes CASSWAVLAGSSLEQYF.

The chain is built from TRBV6-1 and TRBJ2-2; the match to TRBD2 covers 7 bases. The CDR3 covers 11 residues. Germline V gene data show CDR1 as MNHNS and CDR2 as SASEGT. Unmatched junction bases numbered 0, after V lost 8 bases and J lost 6 bases. The CDR3 sequence is CASGGAGELFF. The CDR3 nucleotides are TGTGCCAGCGGGGGGGCCGGGGAGCTGTTTTTT.

The chain has TRBV10-3 and TRBJ1-1; no firm D call. The CDR3 loop spans 12 amino acids. With 5 bases removed from V and 1 base from J, the gap between germline ends came to 5 bases. CDR1 is ENHRY and CDR2 is SYGVKD in the germline V gene. The CDR3 sequence is CAISPQNTEAFF. As DNA, the CDR3 is TGTGCCATCAGTCCACAGAACACTGAAGCTTTCTTT.

This clone was picked up one time. The genes are TRBV11-2 and TRBJ2-3; no clear D. This CDR3 is 12 amino acids long. The germline V and J ends were trimmed by 3 bases and 7 bases, with 8 bases remaining between them. Looked up from germline, CDR1 is SGHAT and CDR2 is FQNNGV. The CDR3 DNA reads TGTGCCAGCAGCTTGCCGTCCTATACGCAGTATTTT. Protein sequence: CASSLPSYTQYF.

V and J are TRBV5-1 and TRBJ2-7; tentative D call: TRBD1 (6 bases). The germline V gene has CDR1 SGHRS and CDR2 YFSETQ. The CDR3 is 13 residues long. V lost 3 bases, J lost 2 bases, and 9 bases lay in between. CDR3 in DNA: TGCGCCAGCAGCTCGACAGGTCCCTACGAGCAGTACTTC. Translating it yields CASSSTGPYEQYF.

This chain uses TRBV5-6 with TRBJ2-3; the D gene is possibly TRBD2 (6 bases). CDR1 is SGHDT, CDR2 YYEEEE, per germline. Between the trimmed V and J ends, which lost 4 bases and 5 bases, there was a span of 17 bases. The CDR3 extends over 15 amino acids. The CDR3 protein is CASSPPLARLDTQYF. CDR3 bases: TGTGCCAGCAGCCCGCCTCTAGCGAGATTAGATACGCAGTATTTT. Full variable domain (missing parts from reference TRBV5-6 and TRBJ2-3): DAGVTQSPTHLIKTRGQQVTLRCSPKSGHDTVSWYQQALGQGPQFIFQYYEEEERQRGNFPDRFSGHQFPNYSSELNVNALLLGDSALYLCASSPPLARLDTQYFGPGTRLTVL.

The chain couples TRBV15 to TRBJ2-1, with D perhaps TRBD2 (6 bases). With 1 base removed from V and 9 bases from J, the gap between germline ends came to 19 bases. The CDR3 extends over 16 amino acids. Germline values: CDR1 LNHNV, CDR2 YYDKDF (reference sequence). CDR3 sequence reads: CATSRGGVFFGGEQFF. The CDR3 region has the DNA TGTGCCACCAGCAGAGGAGGAGTGTTTTTCGGGGGTGAGCAGTTCTTC.

This sequence joins TRBV20-1 and TRBJ2-7; D remains unclear. The CDR3 totals 11 residues. The V end lost 6 bases, the J end lost 2 bases, and 8 bases lay between the germline ends. Germline V CDR1 and CDR2: DFQATT, SNEGSKA (reference sequence). The CDR3 is CSALGPYEQYF. CDR3 DNA sequence: TGCAGTGCCCTTGGACCCTACGAGCAGTACTTC.

On this clone itself: This same CDR3 is encoded by further DNA sequences in the sample. The V call is TRBV6-5, the J call TRBJ1-1; D unclear. V lost 0 bases and J lost 0, with 2 bases in between. The CDR3 totals 13 residues. CDR1 MNHEY and CDR2 SVGAGI come from the germline V gene. The CDR3 spells CASSYSVNTEAFF. As DNA, the CDR3 is TGTGCCAGCAGTTACTCGGTGAACACTGAAGCTTTCTTT.

The chain couples TRBV11-2 to TRBJ2-7; D gene ambiguous. Looked up from germline, CDR1 is SGHAT and CDR2 is FQNNGV. The CDR3 has 13 residues. The V end lost 4 bases, the J end lost 5 bases, and 12 bases lay between the germline ends. The CDR3 loop reads CASSSQTPNEQYF. The CDR3 nucleotides are TGTGCCAGCAGCTCCCAAACTCCAAACGAGCAGTACTTC.

The chain links TRBV6-5 to TRBJ1-2, with D uncertain. V shed 2 bases and J shed 9 bases, with 16 bases lying between them. Germline CDR1 and CDR2: MNHEY and SVGAGI. The CDR3 contains 14 residues. CDR3 loop: CASSYLRVSGSYTF. CDR3 coding DNA: TGTGCCAGCAGTTACCTTAGGGTCAGTGGGAGCTACACCTTC.

The chain recombines TRBV4-2 with TRBJ1-5; 7 bases match TRBD1. Germline V gene lookup returns CDR1 LGHNA and CDR2 YNFKEQ. The CDR3 runs to 16 residues. The J segment lost 0 bases and the V segment lost 3 bases, leaving 5 bases of the junction unmatched. The CDR3, as DNA: TGTGCCAGCAGCCAGGGGGACAGTTATAGCAATCAGCCCCAGCATTTT. As protein: CASSQGDSYSNQPQHF.

This clone was detected only a few times. The chain recombines TRBV15 with TRBJ2-5; D gene unclear. This CDR3 contains 14 residues. Between the trimmed V and J ends, which lost 7 bases and 7 bases, there was a span of 19 bases. The germline CDR1 and CDR2 sequences are LNHNV and YYDKDF (reference sequence). CDR3 in amino acids: CATTPNQAKWTQYF. DNA of the CDR3: TGTGCCACCACCCCAAATCAGGCAAAGTGGACCCAGTACTTC. The whole variable domain, remainder taken from reference TRBV15 and TRBJ2-5, is DAMVIQNPRYQVTQFGKPVTLSCSQTLNHNVMYWYQQKSSQAPKLLFHYYDKDFNNEADTPDNFQSRRPNTSFCFLDIRSPGLGDTAMYLCATTPNQAKWTQYFGPGTRLLVL.

J is TRBJ2-7 and V is TRBV9; 7 positions match TRBD1. The ends lost 4 bases at V and 6 bases at J; junction bases unmatched: 7. The CDR3 consists of 13 residues. CDR1 and CDR2 (germline): SGDLS, YYNGEE. CDR3 loop: CASSLRQGSEQYF. As DNA, the CDR3 is TGTGCCAGCAGCTTGCGACAGGGATCCGAGCAGTACTTC.

V usage is TRBV15 and J usage is TRBJ1-4; no clear D. The CDR3 totals 13 residues. Trimming took off 7 bases at V and 4 bases at J, with 10 bases between the two ends. Germline V lookup: CDR1 LNHNV, CDR2 YYDKDF (reference sequence). The CDR3 bases are TGTGCCACCACCAGGACGAGTAATGAAAAACTGTTTTTT. Residues: CATTRTSNEKLFF.

This clone has only a few counts. The chain uses TRBV5-1 and TRBJ1-1; TRBD1 is a possible D gene (6 bases). Germline V CDR1 and CDR2: SGHRS, YFSETQ. The CDR3 is 14 residues long. V was cut by 4 bases and J by 0 bases, with 10 bases left in between. CDR3 nucleotides: TGCGCCAGCAGCGGGGGGACAATGAACACTGAAGCTTTCTTT. Protein: CASSGGTMNTEAFF. Using reference TRBV5-1 and TRBJ1-1 for the parts outside the CDR3, the full variable domain is KAGVTQTPRYLIKTRGQQVTLSCSPISGHRSVSWYQQTPGQGLQFLFEYFSETQRNKGNFPGRFSGRQFSNSRSEMNVSTLELGDSALYLCASSGGTMNTEAFFGQGTRLTVV.

This clone was seen more than once but under ten times. The chain couples TRBV5-1 to TRBJ2-7; either TRBD1 or TRBD2 may fit D (5 bases each). In germline, CDR1 is SGHRS, CDR2 YFSETQ. This CDR3 has 13 amino acids. The V end was cut by 0 bases, the J end by 7 bases, with 11 bases between. This chain's CDR3 is CASSLDIEGEQYF. For the CDR3, the DNA is TGCGCCAGCAGCTTGGATATCGAGGGGGAGCAGTACTTC.